The 3 T cell receptor beta chains given below trace back to one sample, sequenced in a study of OX40 agonist ivuxolimab in advanced cancers. Assay: immunoSEQ multiplex PCR; the TCRdb copy retains only in-frame clones and omits some. The sample shows about 61,000 clones, around 87% of them seen only once. This material consisted of CD4+ or CD8+ T cells sorted from blood, taken in a trial of the OX40 agonist ivuxolimab. These TCRs come from an adult with an advanced solid tumor such as melanoma, head and neck, liver or kidney cancer.

The sample holds one count of this clone. The chain is built from TRBV21-1 and TRBJ2-7. TRBV21-1 is designated a pseudogene. The CDR3 runs to 13 residues. In DNA form, the CDR3 reads TGTGCCAGCAGCAAGTTTTGGCCCCTGGGGCAGTACTTC. Encoded protein: CASSKFWPLGQYF.

V is TRBV25-1 and J is TRBJ1-6, with D perhaps TRBD1 (5 bases). The V end lost 4 bases, the J end lost 8 bases, and 15 bases lay between the germline ends. Per the germline V gene, CDR1 is MGHDK and CDR2 is SYGVNS. The CDR3 consists of 15 residues. This CDR3 reads CASSARQHSYSPLHF. The CDR3 nucleotides are TGTGCCAGCAGTGCGAGACAGCACAGTTATTCACCCCTCCACTTT.

This clone was counted once. The chain combines TRBV19 with TRBJ1-2; 10 bases are shared with TRBD1. Losses at the gene ends were 7 bases for V and 7 bases for J; bases not matched to a gene: 12. The CDR3 runs to 15 residues. From germline, CDR1 is LNHDA and CDR2 SQIVND (reference sequence). The CDR3 spells CASKEFDRGPVGYTF. The CDR3 DNA is TGTGCCAGTAAAGAGTTCGACAGGGGGCCAGTTGGCTACACCTTC.